The present T cell receptor beta chain was sequenced within a study of vaccination and CD4 T cells after COVID-19. About the study: Post-COVID draws came a median approximately 100 days after diagnosis (range 35 to 161).

As for this clonotype: What it recognizes is unknown.

Indicated treatment: roughly 11-day PBMC culture with coronavirus spike peptide pools or control peptides (ViraFEST assay). During the years 2011-2018, before the COVID-19 pandemic, the unexposed donor's CD4+ T cells were collected. Trimming cost V 0 bases and J 4 bases; bases outside gene matches: 3. The CDR3 runs 14 residues. The germline V gene has CDR1 MNHEY and CDR2 SVGAGI. Cultured CD4+ T cells had their DNA profiled by the Oncomine TCR Beta short-read assay. Genomic DNA was isolated from cultured CD4+ T cells. MiXCR, applied by TCRdb to the PCR reads, yields one record per CDR3 protein. The sample holds under 10,000 distinct CDR3 sequences, 34% seen once.

The sample taken for sequencing was CD4+ T cells from blood, cultured in vitro. The rearrangement links TRBV6-5 to TRBJ2-7; TRBD1 matches at 7 bases. The TCR comes from a human donor in good health. CDR3 in DNA: TGTGCCAGCAGTTACTCCGGGACAGCATACGAGCAGTACTTC. Translation: CASSYSGTAYEQYF.